The 25 T cell receptor beta chains presented below share a single source sample, sequenced in a study of chemoradiotherapy in HPV16-positive cancers. Profiling relied on immunoSEQ multiplex PCR, and the TCRdb table lists in-frame clones only, not all of them. The table lists tens of thousands of clones, about 90% of them singletons. The source was blood, collected from a patient who underwent chemoradiotherapy. Receptors were obtained from a human donor with HPV-associated anogenital cancer.

The V and J genes are TRBV14 and TRBJ2-3, with a weak D call TRBD2 (6 bases). V was shortened by 5 bases and J by 0 bases, with 15 bases between the two germline ends. The CDR3 runs 16 residues. The germline V gene has CDR1 SGHDN and CDR2 FVKESK. In DNA form, the CDR3 reads TGTGCCAGCAGCGGAGGGTACCTTGGGAGCACAGATACGCAGTATTTT. Translation: CASSGGYLGSTDTQYF. The whole variable domain, filled in from reference TRBV14 and TRBJ2-3, reads EAGVTQFPSHSVIEKGQTVTLRCDPISGHDNLYWYRRVMGKEIKFLLHFVKESKQDESGMPNNRFLAERTGGTYSTLKVQPAELEDSGVYFCASSGGYLGSTDTQYFGPGTRLTVL.

This clone was seen more than once but under ten times. The gene calls are TRBV28 and TRBJ1-1, with 10 bases matching TRBD1. After removal of 3 bases from V and 5 bases from J, the junction contained 6 bases not matched to a gene. The CDR3 runs to 15 residues. CDR1 is MDHEN and CDR2 is SYDVKM in the germline V gene. The CDR3 nucleotides are TGTGCCAGCAGTTTCCTCGGACAGGGGGAAACTGAAGCTTTCTTT. Translated: CASSFLGQGETEAFF.

The chain combines TRBV6-1 with TRBJ1-2; 9 bases agree with TRBD1. Germline V gene sequence: CDR1 MNHNS, CDR2 SASEGT. V trimming: 3 bases; J trimming: 5 bases; junction bases outside the gene matches: 4. The CDR3 totals 14 residues. The CDR3, as DNA: TGTGCCAGCAGTGATGGGACAGGGATGTATGGCTACACCTTC. Residues: CASSDGTGMYGYTF.

The V call is TRBV7-9, the J call TRBJ1-6; TRBD1 agrees at 7 bases. CDR3 length: 15 amino acids. Germline CDR1 SEHNR, CDR2 FQNEAQ (reference sequence). J lost 5 bases, V lost 10 bases, and 11 bases had no gene match. DNA for the CDR3: TGTGCCATCCCAGGGGGGGGTAACAATAATTCACCCCTCCACTTT. This codes for CAIPGGGNNNSPLHF.

As to this clone: The junction shows a germline mismatch at one end, possibly a read error. The chain combines TRBV18 with TRBJ2-7; no clear D. The CDR3 contains 13 residues. Germline loops: CDR1 KGHSH, CDR2 LQKENI. The CDR3 spells CASSPRPAYEQYF. CDR3 coding DNA: TGTGCCAGCTCCCCACGCCCTGCCTACGAGCAGTACTTC.

The chain uses TRBV9 and TRBJ2-3; TRBD2 agrees at 11 bases. J gave up 5 bases and V 4 bases, and 6 bases lay outside the gene matches. The V gene's germline CDR1 is SGDLS and CDR2 YYNGEE. The CDR3 spans 15 residues. CDR3 DNA sequence: TGTGCCAGCAGCCCTTTAGCGGGGGGGGGAGATACGCAGTATTTT. Residues: CASSPLAGGGDTQYF.

The chain links TRBV9 to TRBJ1-3, with D tentatively TRBD1 (6 bases). This CDR3 region has 12 residues. Germline values: CDR1 SGDLS, CDR2 YYNGEE. V lost 0 bases to trimming and J lost 11 bases, with 9 bases between them. The CDR3 reads CASSVEDSAIYF. CDR3 DNA sequence: TGTGCCAGCAGCGTAGAGGACAGCGCCATATATTTT.

The rearrangement uses TRBV7-7 and TRBJ2-5; TRBD2 matches at 12 bases. This CDR3 has 18 amino acids. CDR1 is SSHAT and CDR2 is FNYEAQ in the germline V gene (reference sequence). The trim removed 4 bases at V and 2 bases at J, leaving 11 bases unmatched. The chain's CDR3 is CASSSRTSGVNSQETQYF. For the CDR3, the DNA is TGTGCCAGCAGCTCCAGGACTAGCGGGGTAAACTCGCAAGAGACCCAGTACTTC.

This chain links TRBV5-1 with TRBJ2-7; 7 bases fit TRBD1. J was trimmed by 0 bases and V by 0 bases; bases with no gene match: 3. There are 15 residues in the CDR3. Germline-derived CDR1 and CDR2 are SGHRS and YFSETQ. The CDR3 loop reads CASSLDAGGSYEQYV. CDR3 in DNA: TGCGCCAGCAGCTTGGATGCAGGGGGCTCCTACGAGCAGTACGTC.

This chain links TRBV5-1 with TRBJ2-3, with D uncertain. The germline gives CDR1 SGHRS, CDR2 YFSETQ. Trimming left V 2 bases short and J 7 bases short, with 5 bases between. The CDR3 is made up of 11 amino acids. This chain's CDR3 is CASSFENTQYF. The DNA for the CDR3 is TGCGCCAGCAGCTTCGAGAATACGCAGTATTTT.

For this clone: The sample carries other DNA sequences with the same CDR3. The gene calls are TRBV4-1 and TRBJ1-3; D is perhaps TRBD1 (5 bases). V was trimmed by 1 base and J by 2 bases, leaving 6 bases between them. This CDR3 has 14 residues. Germline assignment: CDR1 MGHRA and CDR2 YSYEKL. CDR3 region: CASSQGDAGNTIYF. CDR3 nucleotide sequence: TGCGCCAGCAGCCAAGGGGACGCTGGAAACACCATATATTTT.

This clone has just a few counts. V and J are TRBV28 and TRBJ2-2; D is perhaps TRBD1 (6 bases). The CDR3 is made up of 14 amino acids. Looked up from germline, CDR1 is MDHEN and CDR2 is SYDVKM. V was clipped by 7 bases and J by 5 bases, with 14 bases between them. CDR3 amino acids: CASTRQARTGELFF. The CDR3 coding sequence is TGTGCCAGCACCCGACAGGCAAGGACCGGGGAGCTGTTTTTT.

The gene calls are TRBV6-1 and TRBJ1-2, with 7 nucleotides matching TRBD1. V was pared by 8 bases and J by 2 bases, with 5 bases of the junction left unmatched. The length of the CDR3 is 13 residues. Per the germline V gene, CDR1 is MNHNS and CDR2 is SASEGT. Here the CDR3 DNA reads TGTGCCAGCGCGGCAGGGGGAAACTATGGCTACACCTTC. Translation: CASAAGGNYGYTF.

The rearrangement links TRBV5-5 to TRBJ2-7, with 9 bases aligning to TRBD2. CDR3 length: 15 amino acids. In germline, CDR1 is SGHKS, CDR2 YYEKEE (reference sequence). With 0 bases clipped from V and 0 bases from J, the junction kept 1 base outside the gene matches. The CDR3 is CASSLDSGGSYEQYF. The DNA of the CDR3 is TGTGCCAGCAGCTTGGATAGCGGGGGCTCCTACGAGCAGTACTTC.

The chain combines TRBV27 with TRBJ2-6; D is possibly TRBD1 or TRBD2 (5 bases each). The V end lost 8 bases, the J end lost 2 bases, and 19 bases lay between the germline ends. The CDR3 is made up of 17 amino acids. The V gene's germline CDR1 is MNHEY and CDR2 SMNVEV (reference sequence). The CDR3 loop is CASRDLSGLAGANVLTF. The CDR3 bases are TGTGCCAGCCGGGATTTATCAGGGTTAGCTGGGGCCAACGTCCTGACTTTC.

The chain links TRBV4-2 to TRBJ1-5; D remains ambiguous. V was cut by 7 bases and J by 0 bases, with 13 bases left in between. CDR3 length equals 15 residues. The germline gives CDR1 LGHNA, CDR2 YNFKEQ. The CDR3 loop reads CASNSEIYSNQPQHF. The CDR3 coding sequence is TGTGCCAGCAATTCTGAGATTTATAGCAATCAGCCCCAGCATTTT.

This chain connects TRBV30 to TRBJ2-1; D might be TRBD2 (5 bases). The V gene lost 6 bases and the J gene lost 9 bases, with 15 bases spanning the gap. This CDR3 spans 12 amino acids. Germline lookup yields CDR1 GTSNPN and CDR2 SVGIG (reference sequence). CDR3 nucleotides: TGTGCCTGCGAAAGGCGGGCTACTGAGCAGTTCTTC. This codes for CACERRATEQFF.

The chain employs TRBV28 and TRBJ1-4; 7 positions match TRBD1. V lost 5 bases to trimming and J lost 4 bases; unmatched junction nucleotides: 7. The CDR3 length is 15 residues. CDR1 MDHEN and CDR2 SYDVKM come from the germline V gene. In DNA, the CDR3 is TGTGCCAGCAGTCCCCGACAGGGCTTTAATGAAAAACTGTTTTTT. This translates into CASSPRQGFNEKLFF. Together with reference TRBV28 and TRBJ1-4, the CDR3 gives the full variable domain: DVKVTQSSRYLVKRTGEKVFLECVQDMDHENMFWYRQDPGLGLRLIYFSYDVKMKEKGDIPEGYSVSREKKERFSLILESASTNQTSMYLCASSPRQGFNEKLFFGSGTQLSVL.

CDR3 region: CASGTNRNSPLHF. The CDR3 region has the DNA TGTGCCAGCGGAACCAACAGGAATTCACCCCTCCACTTT. The chain combines TRBV7-2 with TRBJ1-6, with a weak D call TRBD1 (5 bases). The germline gives CDR1 SGHTA, CDR2 FQGNSA. The CDR3 extends over 13 amino acids. V was shortened by 8 bases and J by 7 bases, with 12 bases between the two germline ends.

The table lists this clone with a few counts. The rearrangement links TRBV19 to TRBJ1-5; D remains ambiguous. Germline lookup yields CDR1 LNHDA and CDR2 SQIVND (reference sequence). The CDR3 consists of 14 residues. The germline V and J ends were trimmed by 7 bases and 9 bases, with 19 bases remaining between them. The CDR3 DNA is TGTGCCAGTACTCCCCAGGTCCAACTGGGGCCCCAGCATTTT. Residues: CASTPQVQLGPQHF.

The chain uses TRBV27 and TRBJ1-1; 9 bases align to TRBD1. The CDR3 length is 15 residues. In germline, CDR1 is MNHEY, CDR2 SMNVEV (reference sequence). V dropped 4 bases and J dropped 6; count of bases not matched to a gene: 9. The chain's CDR3 is CASSSYRGLFAEAFF. The DNA of the CDR3 is TGTGCCAGCAGTTCATACAGGGGGCTGTTTGCTGAAGCTTTCTTT.

The gene calls are TRBV6-1 and TRBJ2-5; maybe TRBD1 (6 bases). This CDR3 has 15 amino acids. Trimming took 2 bases from V and 4 from J, leaving 14 bases between them. Germline CDR1 reads MNHNS; CDR2 reads SASEGT. The CDR3 bases are TGTGCCAGCAGTGAATTCAGGGGCGGTGGAGAGACCCAGTACTTC. It codes for CASSEFRGGGETQYF.

The chain has TRBV5-1 and TRBJ1-5, with 11 positions matching TRBD1. The CDR3 totals 15 residues. Germline trimming cut 4 bases from V and 4 bases from J; bases unmatched to any gene: 4. Germline V gene lookup returns CDR1 SGHRS and CDR2 YFSETQ. The CDR3 coding sequence is TGCGCCAGCAGCCCCGGACAGGGGGCAAATCAGCCCCAGCATTTT. Translating it yields CASSPGQGANQPQHF.

The chain uses TRBV27 and TRBJ2-7; a weak D match, TRBD2 (6 bases). This CDR3 comprises 12 residues. Germline V gives CDR1 MNHEY, CDR2 SMNVEV (reference sequence). Between the trimmed V and J ends, which lost 1 base and 7 bases, there was a span of 8 bases. CDR3 residues: CASSLFGREQYF. In DNA form, the CDR3 reads TGTGCCAGCAGTTTATTTGGGAGGGAGCAGTACTTC.

V gene TRBV5-3 combines with J gene TRBJ2-2, with 8 positions matching TRBD2. TRBV5-3 is known as an ORF, though its function is uncertain. The V segment lost 4 bases and the J segment 3 bases; nucleotides outside the gene matches: 8. This CDR3 contains 16 residues. The CDR3 DNA follows: TGTGCCAGAAGCCTACGGGAGCGGGGGTACACCGGGGAGCTGTTTTTT. It translates to CARSLRERGYTGELFF.